The 5 T cell receptor beta chains listed next were all sequenced from one sample in a study of cytomegalovirus exposure and HLA in healthy donors. The PCR used 60 Vbeta and 13 Jbeta primers. Here immunoSEQ multiplex PCR was the method, and the copy in TCRdb shows in-frame clones only, minus some. The sample has about 160,000 clones, roughly 82% seen once. Material: PBMCs. These receptors were collected from a man over 45 in good health and CMV-seropositive.

Only one count was recorded for this clone. The gene calls are TRBV19 and TRBJ2-5, with 11 positions matching TRBD1. The CDR3 extends over 14 amino acids. Germline V gene lookup returns CDR1 LNHDA and CDR2 SQIVND (reference sequence). Losses at the gene ends were 4 bases for V and 5 bases for J; bases not matched to a gene: 3. CDR3 loop: CASSRTGGGETQYF. CDR3 coding DNA: TGTGCCAGTAGTAGGACAGGGGGCGGGGAGACCCAGTACTTC.

The V and J genes are TRBV29-1 and TRBJ2-3; 7 nucleotides align to TRBD2. V lost 1 base to trimming and J lost 2 bases; unmatched junction nucleotides: 6. This CDR3 has 15 amino acids. Germline CDR1 reads SQVTM; CDR2 reads ANQGSEA. Written as DNA, the CDR3 is TGCAGCGTTGAAGGCGGAGCGGGGACCACAGATACGCAGTATTTT. This sequence encodes CSVEGGAGTTDTQYF.

This chain joins TRBV6-1 and TRBJ1-5, with unresolved D. The CDR3 is 14 residues long. The germline V and J ends were trimmed by 7 bases and 1 base, with 11 bases remaining between them. Germline V lookup: CDR1 MNHNS, CDR2 SASEGT. The CDR3: CASMAGLSNQPQHF. DNA for the CDR3: TGTGCCAGCATGGCGGGTTTGAGCAATCAGCCCCAGCATTTT.

This clone has more than one count but fewer than ten. The chain recombines TRBV5-1 with TRBJ1-5, with TRBD1 identical over 9 bases. The CDR3 length is 15 residues. Germline V CDR1 and CDR2: SGHRS, YFSETQ. V lost 3 bases, J lost 7 bases, and 8 bases stayed unmatched. The CDR3 sequence: CASSWTGERGQPQHF. The DNA for the CDR3 is TGCGCCAGCAGCTGGACAGGGGAAAGAGGCCAGCCCCAGCATTTT.

This clone appeared a single time. This rearrangement joins TRBV5-1 to TRBJ2-1; 8 nucleotides agree with TRBD1. The CDR3 runs 12 residues. V shed 4 bases and J 11 bases; nucleotides not matched to a gene: 5. Germline V lookup: CDR1 SGHRS, CDR2 YFSETQ. The CDR3 DNA is TGCGCCAGCAGCGCTGACAGGGGCCAGCAGTTCTTC. Translated, it gives CASSADRGQQFF.